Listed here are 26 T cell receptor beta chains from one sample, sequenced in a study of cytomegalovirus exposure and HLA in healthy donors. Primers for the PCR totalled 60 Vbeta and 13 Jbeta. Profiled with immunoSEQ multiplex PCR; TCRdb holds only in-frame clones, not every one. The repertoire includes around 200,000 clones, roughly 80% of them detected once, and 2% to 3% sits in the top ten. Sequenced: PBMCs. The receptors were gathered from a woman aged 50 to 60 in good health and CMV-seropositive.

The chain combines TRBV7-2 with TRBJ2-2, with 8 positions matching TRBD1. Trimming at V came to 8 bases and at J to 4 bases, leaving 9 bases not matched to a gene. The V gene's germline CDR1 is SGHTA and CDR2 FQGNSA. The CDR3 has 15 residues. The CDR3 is CASGYRGTGTGELFF. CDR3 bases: TGTGCCAGCGGATACAGGGGGACGGGCACCGGGGAGCTGTTTTTT.

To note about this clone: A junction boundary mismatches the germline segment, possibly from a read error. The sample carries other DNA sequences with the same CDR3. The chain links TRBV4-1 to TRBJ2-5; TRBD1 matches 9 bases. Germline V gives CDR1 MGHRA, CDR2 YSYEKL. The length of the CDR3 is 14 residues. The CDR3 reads CASSQGDRDETQYF. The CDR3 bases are TGCGCCAGTAGCCAAGGGGACAGGGACGAGACCCAGTACTTC.

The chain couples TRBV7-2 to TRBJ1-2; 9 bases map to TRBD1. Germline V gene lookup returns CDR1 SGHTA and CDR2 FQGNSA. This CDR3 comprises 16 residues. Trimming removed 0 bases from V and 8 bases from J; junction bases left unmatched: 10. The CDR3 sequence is CASSLAYVVTGGGYTF. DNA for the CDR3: TGTGCCAGCAGCTTAGCGTACGTAGTGACAGGGGGAGGCTACACCTTC.

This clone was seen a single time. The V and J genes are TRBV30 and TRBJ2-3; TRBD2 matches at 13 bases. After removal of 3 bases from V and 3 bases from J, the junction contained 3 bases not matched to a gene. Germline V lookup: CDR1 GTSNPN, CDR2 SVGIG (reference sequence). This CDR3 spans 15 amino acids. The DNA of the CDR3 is TGTGCCTGGAGGACGGGACTAGCGGGGACAGATACGCAGTATTTT. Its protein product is CAWRTGLAGTDTQYF. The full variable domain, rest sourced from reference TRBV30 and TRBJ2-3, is SQTIHQWPATLVQPVGSPLSLECTVEGTSNPNLYWYRQAAGRGLQLLFYSVGIGQISSEVPQNLSASRPQDRQFILSSKKLLLSDSGFYLCAWRTGLAGTDTQYFGPGTRLTVL.

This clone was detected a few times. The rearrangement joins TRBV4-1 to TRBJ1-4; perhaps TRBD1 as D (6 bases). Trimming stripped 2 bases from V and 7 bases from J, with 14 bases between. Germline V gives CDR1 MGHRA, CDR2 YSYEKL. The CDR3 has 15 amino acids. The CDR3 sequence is CASSQRGDIGEKLFF. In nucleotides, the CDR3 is TGCGCCAGCAGCCAAAGAGGGGACATTGGTGAAAAACTGTTTTTT.

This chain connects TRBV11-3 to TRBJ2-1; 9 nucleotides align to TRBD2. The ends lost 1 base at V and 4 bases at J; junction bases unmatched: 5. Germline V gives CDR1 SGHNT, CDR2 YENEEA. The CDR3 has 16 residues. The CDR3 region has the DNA TGTGCCAGCAGCTTAGGTATTAGCGGGGGTTACAATGAGCAGTTCTTC. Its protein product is CASSLGISGGYNEQFF.

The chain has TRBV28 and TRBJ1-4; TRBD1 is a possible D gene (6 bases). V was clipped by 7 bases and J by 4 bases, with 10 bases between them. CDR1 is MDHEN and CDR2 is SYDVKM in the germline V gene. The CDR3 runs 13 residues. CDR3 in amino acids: CASTRTVNEKLFF. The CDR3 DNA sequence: TGTGCCAGCACCCGGACAGTTAATGAAAAACTGTTTTTT.

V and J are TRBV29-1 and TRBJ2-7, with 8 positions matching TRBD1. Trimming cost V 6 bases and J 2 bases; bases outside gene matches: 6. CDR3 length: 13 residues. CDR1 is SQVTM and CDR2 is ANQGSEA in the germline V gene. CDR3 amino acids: CSVRQGIPYEQYF. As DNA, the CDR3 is TGCAGCGTAAGACAGGGGATTCCCTACGAGCAGTACTTC.

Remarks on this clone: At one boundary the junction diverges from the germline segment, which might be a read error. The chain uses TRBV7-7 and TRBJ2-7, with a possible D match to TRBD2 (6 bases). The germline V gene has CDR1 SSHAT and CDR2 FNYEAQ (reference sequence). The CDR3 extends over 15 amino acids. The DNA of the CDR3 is TGTGCTAGCAGCCCCGACTTAGGACTAACCTACGAGCAGTACTTC. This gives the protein CASSPDLGLTYEQYF.

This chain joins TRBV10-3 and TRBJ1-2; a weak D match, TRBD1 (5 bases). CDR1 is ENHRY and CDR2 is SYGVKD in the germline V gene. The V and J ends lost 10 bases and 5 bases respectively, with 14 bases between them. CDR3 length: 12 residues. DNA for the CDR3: TGTGCCAGCAGCCCCGGGGGGTATGGCTACACCTTC. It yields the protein CASSPGGYGYTF.

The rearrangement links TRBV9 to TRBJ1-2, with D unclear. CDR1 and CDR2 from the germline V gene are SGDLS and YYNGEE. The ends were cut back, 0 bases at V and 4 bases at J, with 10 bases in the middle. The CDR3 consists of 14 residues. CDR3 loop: CASSVDGMSYGYTF. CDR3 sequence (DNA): TGTGCCAGCAGCGTAGACGGGATGTCCTATGGCTACACCTTC.

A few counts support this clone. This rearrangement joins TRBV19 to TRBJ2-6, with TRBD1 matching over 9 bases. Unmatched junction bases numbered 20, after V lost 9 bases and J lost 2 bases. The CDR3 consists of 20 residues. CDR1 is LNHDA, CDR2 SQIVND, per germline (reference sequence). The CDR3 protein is CARGWSWPGQGPPGANVLTF. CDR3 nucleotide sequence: TGTGCCAGAGGGTGGTCTTGGCCGGGACAGGGACCACCTGGGGCCAACGTCCTGACTTTC.

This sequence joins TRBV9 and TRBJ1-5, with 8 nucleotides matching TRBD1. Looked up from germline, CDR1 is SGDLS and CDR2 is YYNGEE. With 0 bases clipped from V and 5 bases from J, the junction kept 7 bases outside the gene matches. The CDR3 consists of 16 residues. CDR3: CASSVADRVTDQPQHF. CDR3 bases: TGTGCCAGCAGCGTAGCGGACAGGGTGACGGATCAGCCCCAGCATTTT. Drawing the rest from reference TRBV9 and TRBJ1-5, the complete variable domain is DSGVTQTPKHLITATGQRVTLRCSPRSGDLSVYWYQQSLDQGLQFLIQYYNGEERAKGNILERFSAQQFPDLHSELNLSSLELGDSALYFCASSVADRVTDQPQHFGDGTRLSIL.

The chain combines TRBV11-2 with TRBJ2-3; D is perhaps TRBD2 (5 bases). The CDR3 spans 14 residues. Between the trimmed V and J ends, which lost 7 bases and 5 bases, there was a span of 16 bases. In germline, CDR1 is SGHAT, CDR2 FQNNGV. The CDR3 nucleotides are TGTGCCAGCACCCCCTTCCGGGGAATAGATACGCAGTATTTT. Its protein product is CASTPFRGIDTQYF.

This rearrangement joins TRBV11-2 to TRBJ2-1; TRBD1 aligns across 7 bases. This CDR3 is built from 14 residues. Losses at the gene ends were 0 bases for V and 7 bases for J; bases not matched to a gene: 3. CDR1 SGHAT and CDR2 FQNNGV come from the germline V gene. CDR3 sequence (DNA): TGTGCCAGCAGCTTAGATTTACAGGGGAATGAGCAGTTCTTC. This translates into CASSLDLQGNEQFF.

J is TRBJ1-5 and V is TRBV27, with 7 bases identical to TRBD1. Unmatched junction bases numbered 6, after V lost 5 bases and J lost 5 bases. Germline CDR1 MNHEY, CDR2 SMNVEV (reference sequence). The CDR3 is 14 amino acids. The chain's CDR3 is CASSLTGFYQPQHF. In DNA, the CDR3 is TGTGCCAGCAGTCTGACAGGGTTCTATCAGCCCCAGCATTTT.

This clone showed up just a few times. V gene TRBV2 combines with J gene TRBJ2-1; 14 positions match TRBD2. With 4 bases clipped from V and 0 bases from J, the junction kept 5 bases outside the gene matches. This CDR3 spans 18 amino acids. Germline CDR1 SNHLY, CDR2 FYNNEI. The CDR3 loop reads CASSGLAGGKSSYNEQFF. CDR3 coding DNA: TGTGCCAGCAGTGGACTAGCGGGGGGGAAAAGCTCCTACAATGAGCAGTTCTTC. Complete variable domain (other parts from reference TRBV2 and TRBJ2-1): EPEVTQTPSHQVTQMGQEVILRCVPISNHLYFYWYRQILGQKVEFLVSFYNNEISEKSEIFDDQFSVERPDGSNFTLKIRSTKLEDSAMYFCASSGLAGGKSSYNEQFFGPGTRLTVL.

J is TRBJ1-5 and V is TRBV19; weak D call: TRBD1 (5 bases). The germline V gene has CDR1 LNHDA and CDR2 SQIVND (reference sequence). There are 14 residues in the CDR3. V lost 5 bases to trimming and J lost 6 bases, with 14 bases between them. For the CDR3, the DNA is TGTGCCAGTAGTTCGCAGGGTCCCCCTCAGCCCCAGCATTTT. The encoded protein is CASSSQGPPQPQHF.

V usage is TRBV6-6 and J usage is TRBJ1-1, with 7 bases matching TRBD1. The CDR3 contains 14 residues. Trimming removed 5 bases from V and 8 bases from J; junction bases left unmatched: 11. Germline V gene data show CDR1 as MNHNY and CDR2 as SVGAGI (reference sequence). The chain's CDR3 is CASSPRDSKSEAFF. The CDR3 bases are TGTGCCAGCAGTCCCCGGGACAGTAAATCCGAAGCTTTCTTT.

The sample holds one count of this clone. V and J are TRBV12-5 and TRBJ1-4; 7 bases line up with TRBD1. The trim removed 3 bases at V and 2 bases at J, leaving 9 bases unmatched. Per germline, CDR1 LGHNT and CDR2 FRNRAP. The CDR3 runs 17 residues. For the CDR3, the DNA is TGTGCTAGTGGTTTAGGACAGGCCGCCCCTACTAATGAAAAACTGTTTTTT. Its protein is CASGLGQAAPTNEKLFF.

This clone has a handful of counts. Written as DNA, the CDR3 is TGTGCCATCAGTTCCACAGCTACGAACACCGGGGAGCTGTTTTTT. Translating it yields CAISSTATNTGELFF. This chain joins TRBV10-3 and TRBJ2-2; D is ambiguous. The germline V gene has CDR1 ENHRY and CDR2 SYGVKD. V lost 5 bases to trimming and J lost 0 bases, with 10 bases between them. The CDR3 is 15 residues long.

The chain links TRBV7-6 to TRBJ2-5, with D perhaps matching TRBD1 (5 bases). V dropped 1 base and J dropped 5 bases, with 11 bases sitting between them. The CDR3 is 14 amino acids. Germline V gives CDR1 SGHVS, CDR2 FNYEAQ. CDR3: CASSLVLGPETQYF. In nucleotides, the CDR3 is TGTGCCAGCAGCTTAGTGCTGGGGCCGGAGACCCAGTACTTC.

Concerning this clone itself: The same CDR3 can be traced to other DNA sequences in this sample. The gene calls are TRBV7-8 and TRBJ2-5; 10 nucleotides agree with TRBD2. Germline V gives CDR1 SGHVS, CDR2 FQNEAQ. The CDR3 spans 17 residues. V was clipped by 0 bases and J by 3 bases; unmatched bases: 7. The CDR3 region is CASSLAAERGGKETQYF. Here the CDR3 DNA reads TGTGCCAGCAGCTTAGCGGCAGAGCGGGGGGGCAAAGAGACCCAGTACTTC.

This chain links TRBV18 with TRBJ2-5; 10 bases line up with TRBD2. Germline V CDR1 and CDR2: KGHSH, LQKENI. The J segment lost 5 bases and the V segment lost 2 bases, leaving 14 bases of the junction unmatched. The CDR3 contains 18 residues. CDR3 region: CASSPMNLAGATVETQYF. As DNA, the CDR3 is TGTGCCAGCTCACCAATGAATCTAGCGGGGGCTACAGTGGAGACCCAGTACTTC.

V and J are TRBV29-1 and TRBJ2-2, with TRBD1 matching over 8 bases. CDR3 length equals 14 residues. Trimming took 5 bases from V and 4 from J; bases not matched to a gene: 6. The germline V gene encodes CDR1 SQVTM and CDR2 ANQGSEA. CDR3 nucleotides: TGCAGCGTTATACCGGACAGGGTCACCGGGGAGCTGTTTTTT. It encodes CSVIPDRVTGELFF.

The CDR3 DNA follows: TGTGCCAGCAGCCCCCGGGACAACTCCTACGAGCAGTACTTC. Its protein is CASSPRDNSYEQYF. The V gene is TRBV7-2, the J gene TRBJ2-7; tentative D call: TRBD1 (6 bases). There are 14 residues in the CDR3. The V end lost 5 bases, the J end lost 0 bases, and 11 bases lay between the germline ends. Germline V lookup: CDR1 SGHTA, CDR2 FQGNSA.